Included here is one TCR beta chain sequence, with context. The target antigen is unknown. The sample originates from a study of T cell responses to AZD1222 COVID-19 vaccine. Study-wide points: Spike-specific TCR breadth and depth were elevated following two AZD1222 doses. A mostly white British donor set with more females was recruited, and clonal diversity was possibly underestimated. Mapped onto spike, vaccine-associated CD4 TCRs spanned it and were dominant at 160-218 and 743-854. Unmutated variant regions are reportedly targeted by nearly half of spike-specific TCRs.

The CDR3 sequence is 15 residues long. V lost 5 bases and J lost 7, with 15 bases in between. Germline V gives CDR1 MNHEY, CDR2 SMNVEV (reference sequence). Clones were read by immunoSEQ multiplex PCR, and TCRdb kept only the in-frame ones, dropping some. The sample gives about 110,000 clones, 80% to 95% of which show up once; around 7.6% is in the top ten. The rearrangement links TRBV27 to TRBJ1-6, with D maybe TRBD1 (6 bases). Sequenced material: peripheral blood, taken 28 days after the second AZD1222 dose. The receptor's source is an adult who received the AZD1222 COVID-19 vaccine. CDR3 DNA sequence: TGTGCCAGCAGTCCCCAATGGGGGGCCAATTCACCCCTCCACTTT. Its translation: CASSPQWGANSPLHF.